Below, 15 T cell receptor beta chains from the same sample are listed, as sequenced in a study of cytomegalovirus exposure and HLA in healthy donors. The PCR made use of 60 Vbeta and 13 Jbeta primers. Libraries were prepared by immunoSEQ multiplex PCR; TCRdb keeps only in-frame clonotypes and omits some of them. This sample has about 150,000 clones; around 84% occur once, and the top ten carry 2% to 2.5%. The sequenced sample was PBMCs. These receptors were collected from a young woman in good health and CMV-seronegative.

This clone was observed a handful of times. The chain has TRBV2 and TRBJ2-7; maybe TRBD2 (6 bases). The CDR3 consists of 14 residues. V was trimmed by 6 bases and J by 7 bases, leaving 19 bases between them. Germline CDR1 reads SNHLY; CDR2 reads FYNNEI. This CDR3 reads CASSPTFSSAEQYF. The CDR3 DNA reads as TGTGCCAGCAGCCCCACCTTTTCTAGCGCAGAGCAGTACTTC.

This rearrangement joins TRBV15 to TRBJ2-5; tentative D call: TRBD1 (6 bases). Trimming pared 3 bases from V and 5 bases from J, leaving 19 bases between. This CDR3 spans 16 amino acids. CDR1 and CDR2 from the germline V gene are LNHNV and YYDKDF (reference sequence). The CDR3 protein is CATSSRWDTGEETQYF. CDR3 coding DNA: TGTGCCACCAGCAGCCGTTGGGACACTGGGGAGGAGACCCAGTACTTC. Looking up the rest from reference TRBV15 and TRBJ2-5 gives the full variable domain: DAMVIQNPRYQVTQFGKPVTLSCSQTLNHNVMYWYQQKSSQAPKLLFHYYDKDFNNEADTPDNFQSRRPNTSFCFLDIRSPGLGDTAMYLCATSSRWDTGEETQYFGPGTRLLVL.

This clone showed up just a few times. This chain uses TRBV28 with TRBJ1-1; no reliable D call. The V gene's germline CDR1 is MDHEN and CDR2 SYDVKM. The CDR3 is 15 residues long. V was trimmed by 4 bases and J by 5 bases, leaving 17 bases between them. The CDR3 sequence: CASSWGLGSGTEAFF. The CDR3 nucleotides read TGTGCCAGCAGTTGGGGTCTTGGGTCGGGAACTGAAGCTTTCTTT.

This clone was counted a single time. The CDR3 is CASSGRGHGTDTQYF. The CDR3, as DNA: TGTGCCAGCAGTGGCAGGGGGCATGGCACAGATACGCAGTATTTT. J is TRBJ2-3 and V is TRBV28; 8 nucleotides line up with TRBD1. The V segment lost 5 bases and the J segment 1 base; nucleotides outside the gene matches: 5. The CDR3 consists of 15 residues. CDR1 and CDR2 from the germline V gene are MDHEN and SYDVKM. The whole variable domain, remainder taken from reference TRBV28 and TRBJ2-3, is DVKVTQSSRYLVKRTGEKVFLECVQDMDHENMFWYRQDPGLGLRLIYFSYDVKMKEKGDIPEGYSVSREKKERFSLILESASTNQTSMYLCASSGRGHGTDTQYFGPGTRLTVL.

The chain recombines TRBV6-5 with TRBJ2-5; 8 positions match TRBD2. The J call could be wrong; TRBJ2-7 is a better fit for the DNA end. CDR3 length: 12 amino acids. CDR1 is MNHEY and CDR2 is SVGAGI in the germline V gene. This chain's CDR3 is CASTGGSYEQYF. The CDR3, as DNA: TGTGCCAGCACGGGGGGGTCCTACGAGCAGTACTTC.

This rearrangement joins TRBV27 to TRBJ2-7, with 9 bases aligning to TRBD1. After removal of 6 bases from V and 6 bases from J, the junction contained 6 bases not matched to a gene. The germline V gene encodes CDR1 MNHEY and CDR2 SMNVEV (reference sequence). This CDR3 is built from 13 residues. CDR3 protein: CASRAGTGSEQYF. CDR3 sequence (DNA): TGTGCCAGCAGGGCCGGGACAGGGAGCGAGCAGTACTTC.

V and J are TRBV9 and TRBJ1-1; D remains unclear. The V gene lost 3 bases and the J gene lost 6 bases, with 12 bases spanning the gap. CDR1 and CDR2 (germline): SGDLS, YYNGEE. The CDR3 covers 13 residues. CDR3 bases: TGTGCCAGCAGCGCCCGATCAGAGGCTGAAGCTTTCTTT. Translation gives CASSARSEAEAFF.

The V gene is TRBV5-1, the J gene TRBJ2-5; TRBD2 aligns across 10 bases. Trimming removed 0 bases from V and 0 bases from J; junction bases left unmatched: 8. The CDR3 is 18 residues long. In germline, CDR1 is SGHRS, CDR2 YFSETQ. The CDR3 region has the DNA TGCGCCAGCAGCTTGGGTCTAGCGGGGGCCTCGAACCAAGAGACCCAGTACTTC. This gives the protein CASSLGLAGASNQETQYF.

This clone was counted only a few times. The chain is built from TRBV6-1 and TRBJ2-3, with 10 bases matching TRBD2. The CDR3 loop spans 15 amino acids. The V segment lost 0 bases and the J segment 4 bases; nucleotides outside the gene matches: 1. The germline V gene encodes CDR1 MNHNS and CDR2 SASEGT. The CDR3 loop reads CASSEASGGPDTQYF. In DNA, the CDR3 is TGTGCCAGCAGTGAAGCTAGCGGGGGGCCAGATACGCAGTATTTT.

This chain joins TRBV15 and TRBJ2-3; 12 bases line up with TRBD2. The CDR3 runs to 16 residues. The V gene end was trimmed by 5 bases and the J gene end by 6 bases; junction bases not matched to a gene: 9. Germline assignment: CDR1 LNHNV and CDR2 YYDKDF (reference sequence). In DNA, the CDR3 is TGTGCCACCAGCGGCGGACTAGCGGGGTTTCACGATACGCAGTATTTT. It is translated as CATSGGLAGFHDTQYF.

The chain is built from TRBV19 and TRBJ2-1; TRBD2 matches 11 bases. There are 17 residues in the CDR3. CDR1 LNHDA and CDR2 SQIVND come from the germline V gene (reference sequence). The V segment lost 3 bases and the J segment 0 bases; nucleotides outside the gene matches: 4. CDR3 nucleotide sequence: TGTGCCAGTAGTATCGCTAGCGGGGGGAGCTCCTACAATGAGCAGTTCTTC. Encoded protein: CASSIASGGSSYNEQFF.

V gene TRBV2 combines with J gene TRBJ2-1; D is unresolved. The CDR3 is 16 residues long. V lost 6 bases and J lost 0, with 15 bases in between. Germline V CDR1 and CDR2: SNHLY, FYNNEI. CDR3 protein: CASSPSADSSYNEQFF. The CDR3 DNA sequence: TGTGCCAGCAGCCCGAGTGCCGATAGCTCCTACAATGAGCAGTTCTTC.

V usage is TRBV6-1 and J usage is TRBJ2-6; no clear D. CDR1 MNHNS and CDR2 SASEGT come from the germline V gene. The CDR3 covers 16 residues. The V gene lost 2 bases and the J gene lost 0 bases, with 8 bases spanning the gap. CDR3 DNA: TGTGCCAGCAGTGAAAGCTGGGCCTCTGGGGCCAACGTCCTGACTTTC. As protein: CASSESWASGANVLTF.

Only a few counts were recorded for this clone. CDR3 in amino acids: CASTRDRAYEQYF. The CDR3 DNA is TGTGCCAGCACCAGGGACAGAGCCTACGAGCAGTACTTC. This chain links TRBV7-2 with TRBJ2-5; 7 nucleotides line up with TRBD1. The closer fit of TRBJ2-7 to the DNA end suggests the J call may be wrong. Germline assignment: CDR1 SGHTA and CDR2 FQGNSA. The CDR3 length is 13 residues.

The chain has TRBV6-5 and TRBJ1-2; possible D gene TRBD1, 6 bases. The CDR3 is 13 amino acids. Germline V lookup: CDR1 MNHEY, CDR2 SVGAGI. V was trimmed by 2 bases and J by 2 bases, leaving 6 bases between them. The CDR3 sequence: CASSYQGNYGYTF. The CDR3 nucleotides read TGTGCCAGCAGTTACCAGGGGAACTATGGCTACACCTTC.